This T cell receptor (beta chain) was recorded in a study of shared clonotypes between healthy human individuals (TCRdb year 2020). For the wider study: The cohort included three men and two women between 18 and 49 years of age. Per donor, three plates each were used for CD4 naive and CD4 memory, two for CD8 naive, and one for CD8 memory. The study deeply sequenced blood TCR repertoires of five healthy adults to estimate repertoire size and the extent of clonotype sharing between individuals. To increase sequencing depth and limit assay-specific biases, different laboratories used diverse techniques to prepare libraries and sequence TCR repertoires. Leukapheresis yielded between about 0.8 and 8.9 billion PBMCs per donor. Overall results and qualifications from the work: Pairwise subsampling indicated that sequencing depth was expected to affect the degree of clonotype sharing among donors. Because the study included a small number of donors, the genetic and exposure-history diversity represented was limited. Across a few donors, 5% to 6% of naive CD4, around 3.5% of naive CD8, under 2.5% of memory CD4, and over 0.35% of memory CD8 clonotypes were shared. Naive subsets generally had larger estimated clonotype richness than memory subsets. Clonotypes shared by all four sorted-subset donors showed higher generation probabilities than non-shared clonotypes. Even with the large sequencing depth, rarefaction of the sorted-subset datasets indicated that sequencing was incomplete. Sampling was restricted to blood, and TCR repertoires in tissue are likely to differ from TCR repertoires in blood.

The donors were healthy, HIV-negative adults who had no recently reported acute infections or vaccinations. All donors were Caucasian adults living in Nashville, Tennessee, USA. CD8 memory samples were composed of magnetically selected CD45RO+ cells combined with CCR7-negative CD45RA+ effector memory (TemRA) cells. Blood was collected by leukapheresis, and PBMCs were isolated by Ficoll-Histopaque density gradient centrifugation and then cryopreserved in liquid nitrogen vapor phase. Analytical flow cytometry was used to check the purity and quantity of each magnetically sorted T cell population. Genomic DNA was isolated from every sorted fraction and measured by UV absorbance on a Nanodrop 2000c. CDR1 and CDR2 are drawn from the germline V gene: MGHDK, SYGVNS. V drops 1 base and J drops 4 bases, leaving 10 bases in between. From cysteine to phenylalanine, the CDR3 is 14 amino acids long. CDR3 DNA is the only sequence kept; it has 42 bases, read in frame from the first base.

Using the deep immunoSEQ assay, multiplex PCR amplified TCR CDR3 regions from genomic DNA. Extracted genomic DNA from each cell subset was spread evenly across all wells of several immunoSEQ 96-well plates, with each plate serving as a replicate. For sorted subsets, around 0.2 ug genomic DNA, equal to 30,000 or so T cell genomes, was loaded into each replicate PCR. Purified libraries were measured with a Qubit 3.0 fluorometer, size-checked on a Bioanalyzer 2100, and measured again with the KAPA Library Quantification kit. Each immunoSEQ 96-well plate was sequenced on its own single-read 150-cycle Illumina NextSeq 550 flow cell. The authors' analysis ran thus. Because the immunoSEQ output held only junctional sequences and lacked quality scores, the filtering could not match the filtering applied to full-length reads. To assign V/J genes and CDR3, sequences were annotated using PyIR, a Python wrapper for IgBLAST v1.9, with IMGT germline references. Reads with weak V/J assignments (E-value above 1e-6), missing CDR3, stop codons, out-of-frame junctions, or ambiguous translated residues were removed. V3J clonotypes were defined as sequences sharing an identical inferred V gene, J gene, and CDR3 amino acid sequence. Percentage overlap between repertoires was computed as shared unique clonotypes divided by the size of the smaller repertoire. Three approaches were used to assess repertoire richness: RTK rarefaction, the Chao1 estimator, and Recon v2.1 estimates of unobserved clonotypes. Generation probabilities were computed with OLGA for all TCRbeta clonotypes obtained by the gDNA method from a handful of donors. TCRdb mirrors the immuneACCESS table, restricted to in-frame sequences. Some clones are absent from its copies; in checked studies, under half trace to an unresolved V gene, and the reason for the others is unknown. V and J calls and clone size are copied from that table; D and trimming were computed from the DNA. This sample comprises hundreds of thousands of clones, roughly 84% of them detected only once. The ten largest clones capture around 16% of the sample.

Of note for this clone: This clone's antigen is unknown. No base quality information exists; no much larger clone differs at one position.

Specimen: memory CD8+ T cells sorted from blood. This specimen's cell subset or site label, interpreted: CD45RO+ cells pooled with CCR7-negative TemRA cells. The chain was built from TRBV25-1 and TRBJ2-5; no D gene call is confident. The source of this sequence is a man between 18 and 29 years old in good health. The CDR3 protein sequence reads: CASSELEGLETQYF. In nucleotide form, the sequence is TGTGCCAGCAGTGAATTGGAAGGGTTAGAGACCCAGTACTTC.